What follows describes a single T cell receptor (beta chain). Antigen: not known. V shed 5 bases and J shed 13 bases, with 17 bases lying between them. There are 13 residues in the CDR3. CDR1 is SGHAT and CDR2 is FQNNGV in the germline V gene. These data come from a study of OX40 agonist ivuxolimab in advanced cancers. Study in general: At 0.01 to 10 mg/kg, ivuxolimab was administered intravenously to patients every 2 weeks. General observations from the study: The study observed clonal expansion of CD4+ and CD8+ blood T cells by week 6 at 0.1 to 3.0 mg/kg.

Here immunoSEQ multiplex PCR was the method, and the copy in TCRdb shows in-frame clones only, minus some. The profile shows approximately 92,000 clones, approximately 93% of them singletons. Sampling of blood occurred at baseline, cycle 4 day 1, and cycle 7 day 1. The sample was CD4+ or CD8+ T cells sorted from blood, taken in a trial of the OX40 agonist ivuxolimab. This rearrangement joins TRBV11-2 to TRBJ1-4; maybe TRBD1 (5 bases). The source of this sequence is an adult with an advanced solid tumor such as melanoma, head and neck, liver or kidney cancer. DNA of the CDR3: TGTGCCAGCAGCCTCCTTGAGGGACGGGGACTGTTTTTT. As protein: CASSLLEGRGLFF.